The source of this T cell receptor (beta chain) is a study of blood T cell repertoires in COVID-19. Overall study context: Specimens from acute and convalescent COVID-19 originated in the United States, Italy and Spain. Sources were T cells, B-cell-depleted T cells, or PBMCs; the material itself was cDNA or gDNA.

The V gene's germline CDR1 is MNHEY and CDR2 SVGEGT. This CDR3 comprises 14 residues. The V segment lost 2 bases and the J segment 12 bases; nucleotides outside the gene matches: 10. Assay: immunoSEQ multiplex PCR; the TCRdb copy retains only in-frame clones and omits some. The sample includes roughly 310,000 clones, roughly 90% of them seen just once. This TCR was recovered from a man aged 60 to 75 who had recovered from COVID-19. The J gene is TRBJ2-1, the V gene TRBV6-2 or TRBV6-3; TRBD1 matches at 7 bases. Sample: PBMCs or T cells enriched from blood (not recorded which). The CDR3 DNA reads TGTGCCAGCAGTTACGGGGGACAGCGAGGCGGGCAGTTCTTC. It translates to CASSYGGQRGGQFF.